These 22 T cell receptor beta chains share one sample of origin, sequenced in a study of metastatic and nonmetastatic thyroid tumors. Thyroid surgery had not been preceded by any treatment in any patient. TCRdb recomputed clones from the PCR reads via MiXCR. The data hold tens of thousands of clones, with roughly a fifth observed a single time. Sequenced input: blood. Receptor source: a female donor with papillary thyroid cancer or a benign thyroid nodule (not recorded which). Some clones in this sample may be carry-over from other donors' samples.

This clone appeared many times. The rearrangement links TRBV5-5 to TRBJ2-7, with 12 bases fitting TRBD2. The CDR3 covers 16 residues. V trimming: 4 bases; J trimming: 2 bases; junction bases outside the gene matches: 7. Per the germline V gene, CDR1 is SGHKS and CDR2 is YYEKEE (reference sequence). CDR3 region: CASSPARTSGTYEQYF. The CDR3 DNA reads as TGTGCCAGCAGCCCCGCTCGGACTAGCGGGACCTACGAGCAGTACTTC.

This clone was seen repeatedly, ten times or more. This chain links TRBV2 with TRBJ2-7; 7 bases fit TRBD2. This CDR3 comprises 14 residues. CDR1 and CDR2 (germline): SNHLY, FYNNEI. V dropped 8 bases and J dropped 6; count of bases not matched to a gene: 13. The CDR3 DNA reads TGTGCCAGCCTGGGCTTTCGGGAGGTCCGCGAGCAGTACTTC. Its translation: CASLGFREVREQYF.

This clone has at least ten counts. The V call is TRBV2, the J call TRBJ2-3; D gene ambiguous. The CDR3 covers 12 residues. The V gene's germline CDR1 is SNHLY and CDR2 FYNNEI. V lost 5 bases and J 7 bases, leaving 10 bases between the germline ends. The CDR3 DNA is TGTGCCAGCAGTTCCAATTGGAATACGCAGTATTTT. Its translation: CASSSNWNTQYF.

This clone has ten or more counts. The V gene is TRBV29-1, the J gene TRBJ2-1; 8 nucleotides match TRBD1. The V gene end was trimmed by 6 bases and the J gene end by 8 bases; junction bases not matched to a gene: 9. The CDR3 totals 13 residues. Germline-derived CDR1 and CDR2 are SQVTM and ANQGSEA. As DNA, the CDR3 is TGCAGCGTAACAAAAGGACAGGGCTATGAGCAGTTCTTC. This sequence encodes CSVTKGQGYEQFF.

The sample holds many counts of this clone. The V gene is TRBV14, the J gene TRBJ1-2; 7 positions agree with TRBD1. CDR1 and CDR2 (germline): SGHDN, FVKESK. There are 14 residues in the CDR3. With V trimmed by 1 base and J by 4 bases, 3 bases remained unmatched. In nucleotides, the CDR3 is TGTGCCAGCAGCCAAGGCCAGGGGGGCTATGGCTACACCTTC. Encoded protein: CASSQGQGGYGYTF.

This clone appeared many times. The genes are TRBV20-1 and TRBJ2-3; maybe TRBD2 (6 bases). CDR3 length: 14 residues. From germline, CDR1 is DFQATT and CDR2 SNEGSKA (reference sequence). The V end was cut by 5 bases, the J end by 5 bases, with 17 bases between. The CDR3 here is CSACVGAGLDTQYF. The CDR3 region has the DNA TGCAGTGCTTGCGTAGGGGCGGGGCTAGATACGCAGTATTTT.

The J gene is TRBJ1-2, the V gene TRBV5-1; 10 bases are a match to TRBD1. The germline V gene encodes CDR1 SGHRS and CDR2 YFSETQ. The ends lost 0 bases at V and 5 bases at J; junction bases unmatched: 16. CDR3 length equals 19 residues. In DNA, the CDR3 is TGCGCCAGCAGCTTGGGGGACAGGGGTTCGCCCCCCGATCGATATGGCTACACCTTC. It is translated as CASSLGDRGSPPDRYGYTF.

This clone occurred many times. This chain uses TRBV14 with TRBJ2-3; 7 bases line up with TRBD2. The germline gives CDR1 SGHDN, CDR2 FVKESK. The V segment lost 0 bases and the J segment 3 bases; nucleotides outside the gene matches: 12. This CDR3 comprises 18 residues. The CDR3 loop reads CASSQDGQVAGETDTQYF. DNA for the CDR3: TGTGCCAGCAGCCAAGATGGGCAGGTGGCGGGAGAAACAGATACGCAGTATTTT.

In its sample, this clone was seen many times. This sequence joins TRBV3-1 and TRBJ2-5; 8 nucleotides line up with TRBD2. Germline loops: CDR1 LGHDT, CDR2 YNNKEL (reference sequence). CDR3 length: 17 residues. J gave up 4 bases and V 0 bases, and 10 bases lay outside the gene matches. The CDR3 reads CASSQDIREGRGETQYF. The CDR3 nucleotides are TGTGCCAGCAGCCAAGATATACGGGAGGGCCGGGGAGAGACCCAGTACTTC.

There are many counts of this clone. The chain is built from TRBV7-9 and TRBJ2-7, with D tentatively TRBD2 (6 bases). This CDR3 region has 14 residues. Deletions cut 3 bases from V and 1 base from J, with 10 bases between. Germline assignment: CDR1 SEHNR and CDR2 FQNEAQ (reference sequence). The CDR3 sequence is CASSLAGQSYEQYF. CDR3 nucleotide sequence: TGTGCCAGCAGCTTGGCGGGGCAGTCCTACGAGCAGTACTTC.

In regard to this clone: A junction end diverges from the germline sequence, so it may reflect a read error. V gene TRBV13 combines with J gene TRBJ2-2; no clear D gene. This CDR3 spans 13 amino acids. Germline values: CDR1 PRHDT, CDR2 FYEKMQ (reference sequence). CDR3 bases: TGTGCCAGCAGCTTAGGGTTCACCGCGGAGCTGTTTTTT. Translating it yields CASSLGFTAELFF.

In this sample, this clone turned up many times. Other nucleotide sequences from this sample produce the same CDR3. V usage is TRBV20-1 and J usage is TRBJ2-4; D is possibly TRBD1 or TRBD2 (5 bases each). Germline V CDR1 and CDR2: DFQATT, SNEGSKA (reference sequence). V lost 4 bases and J lost 6, with 13 bases in between. There are 13 residues in the CDR3. CDR3 in DNA: TGCAGTGCTACAGAGGGGACCCTAAACATTCAGTACTTC. Amino acid sequence: CSATEGTLNIQYF.

A single count supports this clone. The gene calls are TRBV20-1 and TRBJ2-5, with TRBD2 matching over 13 bases. There are 18 residues in the CDR3. The V and J ends lost 3 bases and 5 bases, in that order; junction bases with no gene match: 15. Germline CDR1 DFQATT, CDR2 SNEGSKA (reference sequence). CDR3 nucleotides: TGCAGTGCTAGTTACGTTGAGACTAGCGGGGGGCCACGGGAGACCCAGTACTTC. Translated, it gives CSASYVETSGGPRETQYF.

This clone has at least ten counts. The J gene is TRBJ1-1, the V gene TRBV6-1; a weak D match, TRBD1 (6 bases). The CDR3 runs 15 residues. The germline V gene encodes CDR1 MNHNS and CDR2 SASEGT. V shed 6 bases and J shed 4 bases, with 18 bases lying between them. CDR3 nucleotides: TGTGCCAGCAGCTCGGCGGGGGCGATTGGCACTGAAGCTTTCTTT. Protein: CASSSAGAIGTEAFF.

The chain links TRBV5-1 to TRBJ1-3, with D perhaps matching TRBD1 (5 bases). This CDR3 contains 18 residues. V lost 4 bases and J lost 1, with 21 bases in between. Germline V gene sequence: CDR1 SGHRS, CDR2 YFSETQ. CDR3 sequence: CASSPDGGIKGSGNTIYF. The CDR3 DNA follows: TGCGCCAGCAGCCCCGACGGGGGAATTAAAGGGTCTGGAAACACCATATATTTT. Based on the CDR3 plus reference TRBV5-1 and TRBJ1-3, the full variable domain is KAGVTQTPRYLIKTRGQQVTLSCSPISGHRSVSWYQQTPGQGLQFLFEYFSETQRNKGNFPGRFSGRQFSNSRSEMNVSTLELGDSALYLCASSPDGGIKGSGNTIYFGEGSWLTVV.

CDR3 protein: CASSKRRKEAYRTQYF. The CDR3 bases are TGTGCCAGCAGCAAACGCCGGAAGGAAGCGTATCGGACCCAGTACTTC. This sequence joins TRBV5-6 and TRBJ2-5; D uncertain. CDR3 length: 16 amino acids. The germline V and J ends were trimmed by 4 bases and 7 bases, with 23 bases remaining between them. Germline V gene data show CDR1 as SGHDT and CDR2 as YYEEEE.

This clone was recorded at least ten times. This chain uses TRBV11-3 with TRBJ1-1; no clear D gene. Trimming took off 2 bases at V and 8 bases at J, with 12 bases between the two ends. CDR3 size: 13 residues. From germline, CDR1 is SGHNT and CDR2 YENEEA. CDR3 sequence (DNA): TGTGCCAGCAGCTTACACTTCGCCGGCGAAGCTTTCTTT. Residues: CASSLHFAGEAFF.

This clone was seen many times. V usage is TRBV20-1 and J usage is TRBJ2-1, with 8 nucleotides matching TRBD1. Germline CDR1 DFQATT, CDR2 SNEGSKA (reference sequence). J lost 9 bases, V lost 3 bases, and 16 bases had no gene match. The CDR3 length is 16 residues. The CDR3 DNA sequence: TGCAGTGCTAGTCACACCACCTTTACAGGGGGAAGTGAGCAGTTCTTC. Its protein is CSASHTTFTGGSEQFF.

The genes are TRBV18 and TRBJ1-4, with D maybe TRBD1 (6 bases). Germline lookup yields CDR1 KGHSH and CDR2 LQKENI. The CDR3 loop spans 13 amino acids. V lost 4 bases to trimming and J lost 6 bases, with 9 bases between them. CDR3 loop: CASSRQVDEKLFF. The CDR3 DNA reads as TGTGCCAGCTCACGACAGGTTGATGAAAAACTGTTTTTT.

On this clone: Its ends do not fully match the called genes, so a read error is possible. The chain combines TRBV6-1 with TRBJ2-2; TRBD1 matches at 8 bases. The CDR3 is 14 residues long. Germline CDR1 and CDR2: MNHNS and SASEGT. DNA of the CDR3: TGTGCCAGCAGTTTGGACAGGGACACCGTGGAGCTTTTTTTT. The encoded protein is CASSLDRDTVELFF.

In its sample, this clone was seen many times. The chain combines TRBV7-9 with TRBJ2-5, with D unclear. Germline values: CDR1 SEHNR, CDR2 FQNEAQ (reference sequence). V was shortened by 2 bases and J by 3 bases, with 10 bases between the two germline ends. The CDR3 is made up of 14 amino acids. The CDR3 DNA follows: TGTGCCAGCAGCTTAAAGGGTAGGGAAGAGACCCAGTACTTC. Protein: CASSLKGREETQYF.

This clone was counted at least ten times. V is TRBV19 and J is TRBJ2-2; D is undetermined. There are 14 residues in the CDR3. From germline, CDR1 is LNHDA and CDR2 SQIVND (reference sequence). Trimming shortened V by 3 bases and J by 3 bases, and 8 bases separated the two germline ends. As DNA, the CDR3 is TGTGCCAGTAGTATTTTTCACTACACCGGGGAGCTGTTTTTT. The encoded protein is CASSIFHYTGELFF.